The subject of this entry is one T cell receptor (beta chain). These data belong to a study of cytomegalovirus exposure and HLA in healthy donors. Trimming took 3 bases from V and 11 from J, leaving 26 bases between them. The CDR3 runs 18 residues. Germline CDR1 and CDR2: LNHDA and SQIVND (reference sequence). It was with 60 Vbeta and 13 Jbeta primers that the PCR ran. Repertoires were generated with immunoSEQ multiplex PCR, while TCRdb's copy carries only in-frame clones and drops some. There are about 200,000 clones in the sample; 82% occur only once, and roughly 0.098% lies in the top ten. The V and J genes are TRBV19 and TRBJ1-6; D perhaps matches TRBD1 (5 bases). This sequence was found in a boy aged 2-9 years in good health and CMV-seronegative. Material: PBMCs. The CDR3 here is CASSMVGRWHRPSPPLHF. DNA for the CDR3: TGTGCCAGTAGTATGGTAGGGCGGTGGCACAGGCCCTCACCACCCCTCCACTTT. Looking up the rest from reference TRBV19 and TRBJ1-6 gives the full variable domain: DGGITQSPKYLFRKEGQNVTLSCEQNLNHDAMYWYRQDPGQGLRLIYYSQIVNDFQKGDIAEGYSVSREKKESFPLTVTSAQKNPTAFYLCASSMVGRWHRPSPPLHFGNGTRLTVT.